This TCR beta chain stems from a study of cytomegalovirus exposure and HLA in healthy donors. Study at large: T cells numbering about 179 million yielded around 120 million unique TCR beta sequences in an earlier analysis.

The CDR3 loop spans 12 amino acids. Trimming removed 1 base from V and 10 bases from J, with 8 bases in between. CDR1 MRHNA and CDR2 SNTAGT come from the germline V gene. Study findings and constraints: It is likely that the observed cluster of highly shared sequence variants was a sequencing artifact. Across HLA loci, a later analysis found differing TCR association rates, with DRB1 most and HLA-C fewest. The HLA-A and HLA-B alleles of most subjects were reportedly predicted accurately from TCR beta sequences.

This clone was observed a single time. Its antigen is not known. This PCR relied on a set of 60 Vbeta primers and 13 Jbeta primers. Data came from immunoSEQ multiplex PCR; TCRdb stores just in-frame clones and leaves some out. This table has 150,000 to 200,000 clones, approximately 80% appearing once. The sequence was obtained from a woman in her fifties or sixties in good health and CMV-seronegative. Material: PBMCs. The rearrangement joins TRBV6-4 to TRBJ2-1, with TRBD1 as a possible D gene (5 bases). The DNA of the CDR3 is TGTGCCAGCAGTGACTTAAGGGGCGAGCAGTTCTTC. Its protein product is CASSDLRGEQFF.